This is a list of T cell receptor beta chains from one sample in a study of cytomegalovirus exposure and HLA in healthy donors. Using immunoSEQ multiplex PCR, the repertoire was profiled, and TCRdb retains in-frame clones only, with some absent. The sample yields 200,000 to 250,000 clones, around nine tenths seen once. The specimen was PBMCs. These receptors were taken from a woman aged 18 to 35 in good health and CMV-seronegative. Both conserved end residues are part of each CDR3. The D gene is left open where the match is weak. Clone size is shown for a subset of rows, as once, few, many or a class of expanded clone.

j_gene,abundance,v_gene,d_gene,CDR3nt,CDR3aa
TRBJ1-5,.,TRBV2,TRBD1,TGTGCCAGCAGTGAGGGACAGTCGCATCAGCCCCAGCATTTT,CASSEGQSHQPQHF
TRBJ2-7,.,TRBV28,.,TGTGCCAGCAGCCCCCAGAGGAACGAGCAGTACTTC,CASSPQRNEQYF
TRBJ1-3,.,TRBV27,.,TGTGCCAGCAGTTTGCAGGCTGGAAACACCATATATTTT,CASSLQAGNTIYF
TRBJ2-7,.,TRBV7-8,TRBD1,TGTGCCAGCAGCCAAAGGACAGGGTCTGGGGTCGAGCAGTACTTC,CASSQRTGSGVEQYF
TRBJ1-1,once,TRBV18,TRBD1,TGTGCCAGCTCACGGGACAGTGAAGCTTTCTTT,CASSRDSEAFF
TRBJ2-2,.,TRBV19,TRBD2,TGTGCCAGTAACCGGGGGGTATTCGCGAACACCGGGGAGCTGTTTTTT,CASNRGVFANTGELFF
TRBJ1-1,.,TRBV7-9,.,TGTGCCTCGACGGGAGAAAGGGCCACTGAAGCTTTCTTT,CASTGERATEAFF
TRBJ1-2,.,TRBV7-9,.,TGTGCCACCGCGAATTACAGGGTTCCAGGCTACACCTTC,CATANYRVPGYTF
TRBJ2-7,.,TRBV9,TRBD2,TGTGCCAGCAGCGTCGGACTAGCGGGAGTAAACGAGCAGTACTTC,CASSVGLAGVNEQYF
TRBJ1-5,.,TRBV4-3,.,TGCGCCAGCAGCCAAGAAGAGACTCCCGTGGGGGCGGACATGGGGTCGGAGCAGCCCCAGCATTTT,CASSQEETPVGADMGSEQPQHF
TRBJ1-5,.,TRBV7-9,TRBD1,TGTGCCAGCAGCTTAGGGAGGACAGGGGAACAGCCCCAGCATTTT,CASSLGRTGEQPQHF
TRBJ2-5,.,TRBV6-5,TRBD1,TGTGCCAGCAGCCGAACGGACAGGGAACAGGCCCAGTACTTC,CASSRTDREQAQYF
TRBJ1-4,.,TRBV28,TRBD1,TGTGCCTCTGGACAGGGGTTTGGGGCAACTAATGAAAAACTGTTTTTT,CASGQGFGATNEKLFF
TRBJ2-3,.,TRBV2,TRBD1,TGTGCCAGCAGGGACAGGGGGCGGGCAGATACGCAGTATTTT,CASRDRGRADTQYF
TRBJ2-3,.,TRBV5-4,TRBD1,TGTGCCAGCAGCTCCGGGACAGGGCTCCGGGGGCAGTATTTT,CASSSGTGLRGQYF
TRBJ2-1,.,TRBV6-5,TRBD2,TGTGCCAGCAAATTAGCGGGGGCGCGGAATGAGCAGTTCTTC,CASKLAGARNEQFF
TRBJ2-7,.,TRBV7-9,.,TGTGCCAGCAGCTTAGTAGCGATCGAGCAGTACTTC,CASSLVAIEQYF
TRBJ2-7,.,TRBV7-9,.,TGTGCCAGCAGCCCAACTATACGGGGATTGGACGAGCAGTACTTC,CASSPTIRGLDEQYF
TRBJ2-2,.,TRBV18,.,TGTGCCAGCCGCCGAGACAGGGGGGAGCTGTTTTTT,CASRRDRGELFF
TRBJ1-3,.,TRBV27,.,TGTGCCAGCAGCCGCCTTAGTGGAAACACCATATATTTT,CASSRLSGNTIYF
TRBJ1-5,once,TRBV19,TRBD1,TGTGCCAGTAGTCACAGGGGTTCTCTTCAGCCCCAGCATTTT,CASSHRGSLQPQHF
TRBJ2-7,.,TRBV19,.,TGTGCCAGTAGTATAGGGGGCAGGAGTGGACCCTACGAGCAGTACTTC,CASSIGGRSGPYEQYF
TRBJ1-1,once,TRBV5-4,TRBD1,TGTGCCAGCAGAACGGGACAGGGGGCTCTGAACACTGAAGCTTTCTTT,CASRTGQGALNTEAFF
TRBJ1-1,once,TRBV5-4,TRBD1,TGTGCCAGCAGCTTGACAGGGGCTACGAACACTGAAGCTTTCTTT,CASSLTGATNTEAFF
TRBJ1-2,.,TRBV10-2,TRBD1,TGCGCCAGCGAGGGGGCAGGGACATCGGGCTACACCTTC,CASEGAGTSGYTF
TRBJ2-1,medium-sized,TRBV5-1,TRBD2,TGCGCCAGCAGCAAAAGCGGGAGCTCCTACAATGAGCAGTTCTTC,CASSKSGSSYNEQFF
TRBJ2-7,.,TRBV25-1,TRBD2,TGTGCCAGCAGTGAACTAGCGGGAACTTACGAGCAGTACTTC,CASSELAGTYEQYF
TRBJ2-1,once,TRBV30,.,TGTGCCTGGAGTCTAACGGGGTGGAATGAGCAGTTCTTC,CAWSLTGWNEQFF
TRBJ2-2,.,TRBV5-1,.,TGCGCCAGCAGCGTAGGAGGGGGCCCCGGGGAGCTGTTTTTT,CASSVGGGPGELFF
TRBJ2-3,.,TRBV7-9,TRBD2,TGTGCCAGCAGCTTAGCGATTCGGGAGGACACAGATACGCAGTATTTT,CASSLAIREDTDTQYF
TRBJ1-2,.,TRBV7-3,TRBD1,TGTGCCAGCAGCCCGGACAGGAACTATGGCTACACCTTC,CASSPDRNYGYTF
TRBJ2-4,.,TRBV2,TRBD2,TGTGCCAGCAGTCCCCGGGCTAGCGGGGTTTTAGCCAAAAACATTCAGTACTTC,CASSPRASGVLAKNIQYF
TRBJ2-3,.,TRBV15,TRBD2,TGTGCCACCAGCAGAGCGAGCGGGAGAAGCACAGATACGCAGTATTTT,CATSRASGRSTDTQYF
TRBJ2-5,few,TRBV4-1,TRBD2,TGCGCCAGCAGCCCTAATGGGGTTAGCGGGAGAAAAGAGACCCAGTACTTC,CASSPNGVSGRKETQYF
TRBJ2-1,.,TRBV29-1,.,TGCAGCGCCGCTGAGGTGACGGATGAGCAGTTCTTC,CSAAEVTDEQFF
TRBJ2-1,.,TRBV27,TRBD2,TGTGCCAGCAAGCGAGGGCTAGCGGGAGGTCACAATGAGCAGTTCTTC,CASKRGLAGGHNEQFF
TRBJ1-1,.,TRBV9,.,TGTGCCAGCAGCGTAAGGGACACCGTTATGAACACTGAAGCTTTCTTT,CASSVRDTVMNTEAFF
TRBJ2-2,.,TRBV2,TRBD2,TGTGCCAGCCGGACTAGCGGAAACACCGGGGAGCTGTTTTTT,CASRTSGNTGELFF
TRBJ2-5,.,TRBV7-6,TRBD1,TGTGCCAGCAGCTTGGTCGGACAGGACGGGCAGACCCAGTACTTC,CASSLVGQDGQTQYF
TRBJ2-7,.,TRBV5-1,TRBD2,TGCGCCAGCAGCTTGACCGTAGCGGGAGCCTTCCTCCTTTCCTACGAGCAGTACTTC,CASSLTVAGAFLLSYEQYF
TRBJ2-3,.,TRBV4-2,TRBD1,TGTGCCAGCAGCCAAGAGCGGGACAGGGGGCCAGATACGCAGTATTTT,CASSQERDRGPDTQYF
TRBJ2-7,.,TRBV30,TRBD1,TGTGCCTGGAGGAGGGACAGCTCCTACGAGCAGTACTTC,CAWRRDSSYEQYF
TRBJ2-3,.,TRBV2,TRBD2,TGTGCCAGCAGTGGCCCCGGGACTAGCAGCGCAGATACGCAGTATTTT,CASSGPGTSSADTQYF
TRBJ2-1,.,TRBV14,TRBD2,TGTGCCAGCAGCCTAGCGGGAGGCCATGAGCAGTTCTTC,CASSLAGGHEQFF
TRBJ1-2,.,TRBV7-9,.,TGTGCCAGCAGCCCATCCCCTGGAGGGTATGGCTACACCTTC,CASSPSPGGYGYTF
TRBJ1-5,.,TRBV10-3,TRBD1,TGTGCCATCAGTGAGTCCGGGACAGGGTACCAGCCCCAGCATTTT,CAISESGTGYQPQHF
TRBJ2-2,.,TRBV11-2,.,TGTGCCAGCAGCTTAGTGAGTCCCGGGGAGCTGTTTTTT,CASSLVSPGELFF
TRBJ2-3,.,TRBV6-1,.,TGTGCCAGCAGTGAAACTCAGGGGACAGATACGCAGTATTTT,CASSETQGTDTQYF
TRBJ2-3,few,TRBV4-1,.,TGCGCCAGCAGCTCAACTAGAGATACGCAGTATTTT,CASSSTRDTQYF
TRBJ1-1,.,TRBV28,TRBD1,TGTGCCAGCAGTTCGGACAGGGGGGACACTGAAGCTTTCTTT,CASSSDRGDTEAFF